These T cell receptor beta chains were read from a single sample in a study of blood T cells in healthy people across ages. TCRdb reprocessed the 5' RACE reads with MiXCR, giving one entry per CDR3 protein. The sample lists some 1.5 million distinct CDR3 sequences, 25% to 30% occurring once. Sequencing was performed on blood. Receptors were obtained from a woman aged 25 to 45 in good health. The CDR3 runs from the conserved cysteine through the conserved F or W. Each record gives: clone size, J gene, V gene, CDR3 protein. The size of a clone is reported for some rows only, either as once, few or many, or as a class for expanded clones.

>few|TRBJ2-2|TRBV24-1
CATSDLGGIAGELFF
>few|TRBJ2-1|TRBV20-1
CSARGGDFQETQFF
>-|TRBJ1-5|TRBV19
CASTGTVKLGNQPQHF
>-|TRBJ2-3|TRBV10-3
CAISEAGRGTDTQYF
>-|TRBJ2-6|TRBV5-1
CASSFGVTGANVLTF
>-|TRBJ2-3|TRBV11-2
CASSLVGAIYTQYF
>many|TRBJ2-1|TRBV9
CASSPLARSPYNEQFF
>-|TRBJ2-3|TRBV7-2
CASSRLERESDTQYF
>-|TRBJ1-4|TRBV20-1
CSASRGQGVPTEKLFF
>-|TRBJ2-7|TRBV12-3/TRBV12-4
CASSFFGMRQGSYEQYF
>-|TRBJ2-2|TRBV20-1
CSARDGRDSNTGELFF
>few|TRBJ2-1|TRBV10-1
CASSESEAGGRNEQFF
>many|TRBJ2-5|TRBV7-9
CASSLGVPGSQYF
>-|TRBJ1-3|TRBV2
CASSASSGNTIYF
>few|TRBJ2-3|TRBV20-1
CSARPASGSSTDTQYF
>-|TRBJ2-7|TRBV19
CASSPGRVLYEQYF
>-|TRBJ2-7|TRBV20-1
CSANRLAESYEQYF
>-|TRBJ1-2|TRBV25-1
CASSELSGDHGYTF
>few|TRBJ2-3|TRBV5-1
CASSYGVSTDTQYF
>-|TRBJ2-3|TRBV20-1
CSASNPLADTQYF
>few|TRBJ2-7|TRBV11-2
CASSHGTSYEQYF
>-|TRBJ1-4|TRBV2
CASSDSGVGAEKLFF
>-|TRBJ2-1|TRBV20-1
CSAMGGERTPYNEQFF
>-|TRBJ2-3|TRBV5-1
CASSVRDRAIYTQYF
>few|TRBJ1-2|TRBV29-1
CSSSGNNPNYGYTF
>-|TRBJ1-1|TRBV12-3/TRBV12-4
CASRGYAGEAFF
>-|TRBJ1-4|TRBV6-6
CASSPEDEKLFF
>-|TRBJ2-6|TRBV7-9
CASSTPGAEFSGANVLTF
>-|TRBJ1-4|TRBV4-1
CASSFTRAATNEKLFF
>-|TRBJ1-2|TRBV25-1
CASSGNGGYGYTF
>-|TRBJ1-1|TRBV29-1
CSGGRGNTEAFF
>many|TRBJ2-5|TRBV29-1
CSESGGARKETQYF
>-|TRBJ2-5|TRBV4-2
CASSQATGQGTETQYF
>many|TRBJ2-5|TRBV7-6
CASSTQEQETQYF
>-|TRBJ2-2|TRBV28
CASSLLTTGELFF